These 10 T cell receptor beta chains were sequenced from one sample in a study of identical twins. From the 5' RACE reads, TCRdb called clonotypes with MiXCR, one entry per CDR3 protein. Of hundreds of thousands of distinct CDR3 sequences in the sample, 20% to 25% were seen once. These data also featured in a second study, about yellow fever vaccine responses in identical twins.

Sequences were obtained from CD4+ T cells sorted from blood. These TCRs come from a woman between 18 and 30 years old in good health.

J is TRBJ2-3 and V is TRBV11-1; D gene ambiguous. This CDR3 comprises 18 residues. The V end lost 1 base, the J end lost 2 bases, and 19 bases lay between the germline ends. Germline CDR1 SGHAT, CDR2 FQDESV (reference sequence). The CDR3 DNA reads TGTGCCAGCAGCTTAGGATTAAGACTCGTGAATCTCACAGATACGCAGTATTTT. Its protein is CASSLGLRLVNLTDTQYF.

This clonotype has a count of ten or more. The V and J genes are TRBV10-3 and TRBJ2-2; unclear D gene. The CDR3 sequence is 15 residues long. Deletions cut 7 bases from V and 0 bases from J, with 12 bases between. The germline CDR1 and CDR2 sequences are ENHRY and SYGVKD. The CDR3 DNA sequence: TGTGCCATCAATGTAGAAAATACGAACACCGGGGAGCTGTTTTTT. Protein sequence: CAINVENTNTGELFF.

This clonotype was picked up a small number of times. V gene TRBV5-1 combines with J gene TRBJ1-2; 10 bases match TRBD1. Germline V gene sequence: CDR1 SGHRS, CDR2 YFSETQ. V lost 3 bases and J lost 8; bases outside the gene matches: 10. There are 15 residues in the CDR3. The CDR3 nucleotides are TGCGCCAGCAGCTCGCGACAGGGGGCGGCTAAAGGCTACACCTTC. Translation: CASSSRQGAAKGYTF.

A few counts support this clonotype. This chain connects TRBV5-6 to TRBJ2-5, with no clear D. The CDR3 length is 12 residues. Germline CDR1 reads SGHDT; CDR2 reads YYEEEE. Trimming removed 0 bases from V and 7 bases from J, with 7 bases in between. This chain's CDR3 is CASSLDRVTQYF. Written as DNA, the CDR3 is TGTGCCAGCAGCTTGGACCGGGTGACCCAGTACTTC.

V and J are TRBV2 and TRBJ2-4; possible D gene TRBD1, 5 bases. The CDR3 runs 13 residues. Germline CDR1 and CDR2: SNHLY and FYNNEI. V lost 4 bases, J lost 8 bases, and 12 bases lay in between. As DNA, the CDR3 is TGTGCCAGCAGTGGGCAGGGTGTGGACATTCAGTACTTC. The encoded protein is CASSGQGVDIQYF.

The chain combines TRBV29-1 with TRBJ2-1; 7 nucleotides line up with TRBD1. Germline CDR1 is SQVTM and CDR2 is ANQGSEA. V gave up 3 bases and J gave up 4 bases; unmatched junction bases: 6. The CDR3 has 14 amino acids. CDR3 sequence (DNA): TGCAGCGTTGACCCCGGGACAGAATACAATGAGCAGTTCTTC. The encoded protein is CSVDPGTEYNEQFF.

The chain employs TRBV29-1 and TRBJ2-3; D possibly corresponds to TRBD1 (5 bases). The CDR3 length is 17 residues. Between the trimmed V and J ends, which lost 3 bases and 1 base, there was a span of 20 bases. CDR1 and CDR2 from the germline V gene are SQVTM and ANQGSEA. CDR3 region: CSVEGVGHHIRTDTQYF. DNA of the CDR3: TGCAGCGTTGAGGGTGTTGGACACCATATTCGCACAGATACGCAGTATTTT.

This clonotype came up a few times. The V call is TRBV20-1, the J call TRBJ2-6, with unresolved D. Per germline, CDR1 DFQATT and CDR2 SNEGSKA (reference sequence). The germline V and J ends were trimmed by 0 bases and 0 bases, with 6 bases remaining between them. This CDR3 is built from 15 residues. CDR3 sequence: CSARDRSSGANVLTF. The DNA for the CDR3 is TGCAGTGCTAGAGATCGGAGCTCTGGGGCCAACGTCCTGACTTTC.

This clonotype has just a few counts. The chain combines TRBV7-2 with TRBJ2-5; D possibly corresponds to TRBD2 (6 bases). Germline CDR1 reads SGHTA; CDR2 reads FQGNSA. This CDR3 contains 11 residues. Trimming stripped 7 bases from V and 14 bases from J, with 17 bases between. The CDR3 spells CASTLTGLLYF. Written as DNA, the CDR3 is TGTGCCAGCACCCTAACCGGACTACTCTACTTC. The complete variable domain, with remaining parts taken from reference TRBV7-2 and TRBJ2-5, reads GAGVSQSPSNKVTEKGKDVELRCDPISGHTALYWYRQSLGQGLEFLIYFQGNSAPDKSGLPSDRFSAERTGGSVSTLTIQRTQQEDSAVYLCASTLTGLLYFGPGTRLLVL.

This rearrangement joins TRBV3-1 to TRBJ2-1; 9 nucleotides align to TRBD1. The CDR3 consists of 13 residues. The trim removed 3 bases at V and 6 bases at J, leaving 0 bases unmatched. The germline V gene has CDR1 LGHDT and CDR2 YNNKEL (reference sequence). DNA of the CDR3: TGTGCCAGCAGCCAGGGACAGGGCAATGAGCAGTTCTTC. Its translation is CASSQGQGNEQFF.